Listed here is a single TCR beta chain. This clonotype has only a few counts. What this receptor recognizes is not known. Base qualities are not at hand, and no much larger clone is one base apart. This sample was included in a study of response to subunit inactivated influenza vaccine (dated by TCRdb to between 2018 and 2020). Notes on the research overall: Deep quantitative T cell receptor repertoire profiling was used in the study to track responses to a trivalent subunit inactivated influenza vaccine. What the work shows at the level of the full study, not this receptor alone: The authors suggested that each seasonal influenza vaccination may recruit only a limited number of new T cells.

This specimen's time point label, per the study, means: 45 days after influenza vaccine administration. The library relied on RT-PCR. For sequencing, an Illumina HiSeq 2500 was employed. Using fastp at Q25 and MiXCR, TCRdb reprocessed the public reads and kept productive beta chains. For every CDR3 protein sequence, its rows merge into one entry that carries the most common genes and DNA. A total of roughly 570,000 distinct CDR3 sequences appear in this sample, approximately 12% of them only once. The biggest ten clones account for over 10% of the sample. The germline V gene (reference sequence) sets CDR1 to DFQATT and CDR2 to SNEGSKA. Including the terminal cysteine and phenylalanine, the CDR3 comprises 14 residues. Here the CDR3 DNA is all that survives: 42 bases in frame from base 1. Germline trimming amounts to 6 bases on V and 5 bases on J, with 10 as the count of junction bases outside the gene matches.

The chain joins TRBV20-1 to TRBJ1-5; the junction holds 7 bases that match TRBD1. This receptor was obtained from a man in his fifties who received an inactivated influenza vaccine. Donor details come from another sample of the same person, matched by shared clones. The specimen comprised PBMCs from blood, sampled roughly 6 weeks after vaccination. The bases are TGCAGTGCGTATAGAGGCACAGGGGATCAGCCCCAGCATTTT. This sequence encodes CSAYRGTGDQPQHF.